These T cell receptor beta chains were read from a single sample in a study of cytomegalovirus exposure and HLA in healthy donors. The data were produced by immunoSEQ multiplex PCR, yet TCRdb's version contains in-frame clones alone and is incomplete. The sample yields about 82,000 clones, roughly 95% seen once. Sequenced input: PBMCs. Source of these receptors: a woman aged 18-29 years in good health and CMV-seronegative. Each CDR3 is given with its conserved first and last residue. A D gene is named only where the DNA matches it firmly. Clone size, where shown, is once, few, many, or a class for clones that have expanded.

cdr3_nt	cdr3_aa	j_call	clone_size	d_call	v_call
TGTGCCAGCAGCCACCCAGGGGCCTATGGCTACACCTTC	CASSHPGAYGYTF	TRBJ1-2	.	.	TRBV7-2
TGTGCCAGCAGCCCCACTGGGACAGGGCTTTATGGCTACACCTTC	CASSPTGTGLYGYTF	TRBJ1-2	.	TRBD1	TRBV11-2
TGTGCCAGCAGCTTGTCAGTCCTCTCCTACGAGCAGTACTTC	CASSLSVLSYEQYF	TRBJ2-7	.	.	TRBV13
TGCGCCAGCAGCCAGGGGCTTGGAACAGATACGCAGTATTTT	CASSQGLGTDTQYF	TRBJ2-3	once	.	TRBV4-3
TGCAGCGTTGTGCAGGGGGTGATGCCCGGGGAGCTGTTTTTT	CSVVQGVMPGELFF	TRBJ2-2	.	TRBD1	TRBV29-1
TGTGCCAGCAGCCCCCCAACTAGCGGGGCGACCTACGAGCAGTACTTC	CASSPPTSGATYEQYF	TRBJ2-7	.	TRBD2	TRBV7-9
TGTGCCAGCAGTTACGGCGGGACAGGATACAATGAGCAGTTCTTC	CASSYGGTGYNEQFF	TRBJ2-1	.	TRBD1	TRBV6-5
TGTGCCACCTCGCGGGGTCCTGAAGCTTTCTTT	CATSRGPEAFF	TRBJ1-1	.	.	TRBV5-4
TGCGCCAGCAGCCTGGCAGGGGCGAGGGGGAACACTGAAGCTTTCTTT	CASSLAGARGNTEAFF	TRBJ1-1	.	.	TRBV5-1
TGCGCCAGCAGCCACGCCCGAGCGGAAGATACGCAGTATTTT	CASSHARAEDTQYF	TRBJ2-3	.	.	TRBV4-3
TGTGCCAGCACAAGGGACAGACTATCGGGAGGGGACTATGGCTACACCTTC	CASTRDRLSGGDYGYTF	TRBJ1-2	.	TRBD1	TRBV9
TGTGCCAGCAGTCCAGACAGGGGACTCACTGAAGCTTTCTTT	CASSPDRGLTEAFF	TRBJ1-1	once	TRBD1	TRBV5-4
TGTGCCAGCAGCCTTTACACAGATACGCAGTATTTT	CASSLYTDTQYF	TRBJ2-3	.	.	TRBV7-2
TGTGCCAGCAGTTCCCTAGCGGGAGGGCCCTCCTACGAGCAGTACTTC	CASSSLAGGPSYEQYF	TRBJ2-7	.	TRBD2	TRBV27
TGTGCCAGCAGTGACTACGGGAGCCAGCCCCAGCATTTT	CASSDYGSQPQHF	TRBJ1-5	.	.	TRBV25-1
TGTGCCAGTAGCCTACTCGAGGGTAATGGGAGGGAAAAACTGTTTTTT	CASSLLEGNGREKLFF	TRBJ1-4	.	.	TRBV19
TGCAGCGTTGGGTATAGTTACAATGAGCAGTTCTTC	CSVGYSYNEQFF	TRBJ2-1	.	.	TRBV29-1
TGCAGCGTGGCCTTACGGGTCCCCGGGGCCAACGTCCTGACTTTC	CSVALRVPGANVLTF	TRBJ2-6	.	.	TRBV29-1
TGTGCCTGGGAATACAGGGTTGGAGGCTACACCTTC	CAWEYRVGGYTF	TRBJ1-2	.	.	TRBV30
TGTGCCAGCAGGGCCCTCCTAGAGACCCAGTACTTC	CASRALLETQYF	TRBJ2-5	.	.	TRBV6-5
TGTGCCAGCAGCTTAGAGATCAGGGCAGGCGAGCAGTACTTC	CASSLEIRAGEQYF	TRBJ2-7	once	.	TRBV11-2
TGTGCCAGCAGTTCCCCCGGGGGACTAGGTTGGCGGAGGGGCAATGAGCAGTTCTTC	CASSSPGGLGWRRGNEQFF	TRBJ2-1	.	TRBD2	TRBV28
TGCGCCAGCAGTCGGGACAGAGCCTACGAGCAGTACTTC	CASSRDRAYEQYF	TRBJ2-7	.	TRBD1	TRBV10-1
TGTGCCAGCAGCCATTCTGTACCAGGCTCCTACAATGAGCAGTTCTTC	CASSHSVPGSYNEQFF	TRBJ2-1	.	.	TRBV14
TGTGCCAGCAGTGTAAAAGGGGCCGGTTTGTATGGCTACACCTTC	CASSVKGAGLYGYTF	TRBJ1-2	.	.	TRBV2
TGTGCCAGCAGCGTAGACCCGCTACTAGCGGGACAAGAGACCCAGTACTTC	CASSVDPLLAGQETQYF	TRBJ2-5	once	TRBD2	TRBV9
TGTGCCAGCAGCTTAGATAGGTGGAGGGCCGGCACCGGGGAGCTGTTTTTT	CASSLDRWRAGTGELFF	TRBJ2-2	.	.	TRBV11-3
TGTGCCACCAGCAGAGAGCTAGCGGGGGGGCCGGGCACAGATACGCAGTATTTT	CATSRELAGGPGTDTQYF	TRBJ2-3	.	TRBD2	TRBV15
TGTGCCAGCAGTCCTCAGGGGGAAATCTACAATGAGCAGTTCTTC	CASSPQGEIYNEQFF	TRBJ2-1	.	TRBD1	TRBV7-2
TGTGCCAGCAGCTTAGCGGGCAATGTCTACGAGCAGTACTTC	CASSLAGNVYEQYF	TRBJ2-7	.	.	TRBV7-2
TGTGCCAGCAGTAGACAGGCTCAAGAGACCCAGTACTTC	CASSRQAQETQYF	TRBJ2-5	few	.	TRBV6-5
TGTGCCAGTAGTGCGGACAGGGTGGTCGTTAAGTTCTTC	CASSADRVVVKFF	TRBJ2-1	.	TRBD1	TRBV19
TGCGCCAGCAGCCAAGGCCGTGGAACTAGCGGGAGTAGCAATGAGCAGTTCTTC	CASSQGRGTSGSSNEQFF	TRBJ2-1	.	TRBD2	TRBV4-1
TGTGCCAGCAGCTTAGGGCTAGCGGGGACCCGCGCAGATACGCAGTATTTT	CASSLGLAGTRADTQYF	TRBJ2-3	.	TRBD2	TRBV7-9
TGCAGTGCTAGTCAAGAAAAACTGTTTTTT	CSASQEKLFF	TRBJ1-4	.	.	TRBV20-1
TGTGCCAGTAGTATGTGGACTACTGGGGCCAACGTCCTGACTTTC	CASSMWTTGANVLTF	TRBJ2-6	.	.	TRBV19
TGTGCCAGCAGCGCGACAGGGGGCGGCACTGAAGCTTTCTTT	CASSATGGGTEAFF	TRBJ1-1	.	TRBD1	TRBV5-6
TGTGCCAGCAGCTCCCTGCGGGCGGACTATGGCTACACCTTC	CASSSLRADYGYTF	TRBJ1-2	once	.	TRBV7-2
TGTGCCAGCAGTTCCCGGGGTGAGCAGTTCTTC	CASSSRGEQFF	TRBJ2-1	.	.	TRBV27
TGTGCCAGCAGCATGGGATGGGGACAGGGGGGATCAGCTTTCTTT	CASSMGWGQGGSAFF	TRBJ1-1	.	TRBD1	TRBV7-2
TGTGCCAGCAGAATGGACAGGCGGGGTGGCTACACCTTC	CASRMDRRGGYTF	TRBJ1-2	.	TRBD1	TRBV6-5